This TCR beta chain was identified in a study of CD8 T cells in ankylosing spondylitis. Study-level points and caveats: Within peripheral blood, clones linked to disease were CD8+ and relatively rare. Significantly higher representation of disease-linked clones was reported for matched ankylosing spondylitis synovial fluid. What appeared characteristic of ankylosing spondylitis blood was a TCR beta motif of eight or nine highly homologous variants.

Libraries for TCR beta were made by quantitative 5'-RACE with molecular barcodes. TCRdb re-called the 5' RACE reads with MiXCR, one entry per CDR3 protein. The data contain tens of thousands of distinct CDR3 sequences, around 3% of them seen just once; the ten biggest clones take up 2.5% to 3%. Points on this clonotype: Antigen: not known.

The CDR3 totals 17 residues. The chain employs TRBV21-1 and TRBJ2-7; the D call TRBD1 from the table was never checked on the DNA. TRBV21-1 is a documented pseudogene. This clonotype was sampled from a male donor with ankylosing spondylitis or in good health (not recorded which). Sequencing input: blood, either unsorted or a sorted T cell fraction (not recorded which). The DNA for the CDR3 is TGTGCCAGCAGCAACCCTAGCGCCCTAGCGACATCCTACGAGCAGTACGTC. As protein: CASSNPSALATSYEQYV.